This entry features one T cell receptor beta chain sequence. Its antigen is undetermined. Trimming cost V 4 bases and J 11 bases, with 16 bases left between them. The CDR3 extends over 13 amino acids. Germline V CDR1 and CDR2: SGHNT, YENEEA. This record belongs to a study of T cell responses to AZD1222 COVID-19 vaccine. Overall study findings and caveats: Donors in the cohort were predominantly white British and more often female, and clonal diversity was possibly underestimated. At 160-218 and 743-854, vaccine-associated CD4 TCRs were dominant, and they spanned spike.

Libraries were prepared by immunoSEQ multiplex PCR; TCRdb keeps only in-frame clonotypes and omits some of them. The sample holds 85,000 to 90,000 clones, more than 75% seen once. V is TRBV11-3 and J is TRBJ2-3; tentative D call: TRBD2 (6 bases). The material sequenced was peripheral blood, taken on day 0 of AZD1222 vaccination. This TCR came from an adult in good health. The CDR3 loop is CASSYRPGEGQYF. CDR3 DNA sequence: TGTGCCAGCAGCTACCGTCCGGGGGAAGGGCAGTATTTT.